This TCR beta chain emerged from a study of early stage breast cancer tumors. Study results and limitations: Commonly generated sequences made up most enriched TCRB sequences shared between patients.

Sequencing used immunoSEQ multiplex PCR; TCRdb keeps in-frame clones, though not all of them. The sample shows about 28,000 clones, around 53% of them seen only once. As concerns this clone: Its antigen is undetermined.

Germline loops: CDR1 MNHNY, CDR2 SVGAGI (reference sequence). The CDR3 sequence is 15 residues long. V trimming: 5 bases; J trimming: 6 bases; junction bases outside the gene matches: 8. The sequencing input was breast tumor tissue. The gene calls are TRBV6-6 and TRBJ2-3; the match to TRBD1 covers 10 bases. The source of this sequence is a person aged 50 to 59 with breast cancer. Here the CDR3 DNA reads TGTGCCAGCAGTGACAGGGGGCGAATTAAGGATACGCAGTATTTT. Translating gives CASSDRGRIKDTQYF.